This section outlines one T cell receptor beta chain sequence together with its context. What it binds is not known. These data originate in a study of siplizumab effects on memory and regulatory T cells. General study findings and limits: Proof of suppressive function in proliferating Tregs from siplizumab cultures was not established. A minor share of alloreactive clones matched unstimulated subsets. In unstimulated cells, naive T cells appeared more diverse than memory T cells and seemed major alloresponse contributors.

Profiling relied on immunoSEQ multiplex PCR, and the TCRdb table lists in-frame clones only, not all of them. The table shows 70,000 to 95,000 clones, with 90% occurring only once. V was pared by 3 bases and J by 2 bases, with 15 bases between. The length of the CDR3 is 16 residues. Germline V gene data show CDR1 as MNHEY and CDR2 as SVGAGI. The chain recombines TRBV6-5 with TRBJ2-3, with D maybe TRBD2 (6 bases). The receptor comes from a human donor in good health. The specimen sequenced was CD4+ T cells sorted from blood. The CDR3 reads CASSYRRDQYTDTQYF. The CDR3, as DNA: TGTGCCAGCAGTTATCGGCGGGACCAATACACAGATACGCAGTATTTT.